Listed below are T cell receptor beta chains from one sample, sequenced in a study of CD4 T cells in relation to SARS-CoV-2 and coronaviruses. Sequencing used immunoSEQ multiplex PCR; TCRdb keeps in-frame clones, though not all of them. The table has tens of thousands of clones, approximately 90% seen once. The sequenced sample consisted of memory CD4+ T cells from PBMCs. These receptors were obtained from an adult with COVID-19. Both conserved end residues are part of each CDR3. Each record gives: CDR3 protein, CDR3 DNA, clone size, D gene, V gene, J gene. D genes are given only for firm matches. Some rows have no size entry. The others give once, few or many, or a class for an expanded clone.

CASRHERGPTNEKLFF	TGTGCCAGCAGGCACGAACGGGGCCCAACTAATGAAAAACTGTTTTTT	-	-	TRBV28	TRBJ1-4
CASSATVTTNEKLFF	TGTGCCAGCAGCGCGACAGTTACGACTAATGAAAAACTGTTTTTT	once	-	TRBV6-5	TRBJ1-4
CATGGNYGYTF	TGTGCCACAGGGGGTAACTATGGCTACACCTTC	-	TRBD1	TRBV19	TRBJ1-2
CASSEKGIYEQYF	TGTGCCAGCAGCGAGAAGGGGATATACGAGCAGTACTTC	few	-	TRBV5-6	TRBJ2-7
CASSQGGGNTGELFF	TGCGCCAGCAGCCAAGGAGGGGGGAACACCGGGGAGCTGTTTTTT	-	-	TRBV4-3	TRBJ2-2
CASSLWPGGTYEQYF	TGTGCCAGCAGTTTATGGCCAGGCGGAACCTACGAGCAGTACTTC	-	-	TRBV28	TRBJ2-7
CASSLAWSGTGYGYTF	TGTGCCAGCAGCTTAGCGTGGTCAGGGACGGGCTATGGCTACACCTTC	-	-	TRBV7-9	TRBJ1-2
CASSLETEAFF	TGTGCCAGCAGTTTGGAGACTGAAGCTTTCTTT	-	-	TRBV12-3/TRBV12-4	TRBJ1-1
CASSHGELQETQYF	TGCGCCAGCAGTCACGGCGAACTCCAAGAGACCCAGTACTTC	-	-	TRBV5-1	TRBJ2-5
CASSSLAYNEQFF	TGTGCCAGCAGTTCACTAGCTTACAATGAGCAGTTCTTC	once	-	TRBV12-3/TRBV12-4	TRBJ2-1
CASSSPGTGKETQYF	TGTGCCAGCAGTTCCCCCGGGACAGGGAAAGAGACCCAGTACTTC	once	TRBD1	TRBV28	TRBJ2-5
CASTLGSNQPQHF	TGTGCCAGCACCCTCGGGAGCAATCAGCCCCAGCATTTT	-	-	TRBV6-6	TRBJ1-5
CAISESRTGSDTQYF	TGTGCCATCAGTGAGTCCAGGACAGGGTCCGATACGCAGTATTTT	-	TRBD1	TRBV10-3	TRBJ2-3
CASSLGTGGNEQFF	TGTGCCAGCAGCTTAGGGACAGGGGGAAATGAGCAGTTCTTC	-	TRBD1	TRBV7-2	TRBJ2-1
CASSLGQGAYEQYF	TGTGCCAGCAGTCTAGGTCAGGGGGCCTACGAGCAGTACTTC	-	TRBD1	TRBV28	TRBJ2-7
CASSLDRGWDEQYF	TGTGCCAGCAGCCTGGACAGGGGGTGGGACGAGCAGTACTTC	-	TRBD1	TRBV28	TRBJ2-7
CASRGSGQEETQYF	TGTGCCAGCAGGGGTTCTGGACAGGAAGAGACCCAGTACTTC	-	TRBD1	TRBV5-4	TRBJ2-5
CASSFLKQTADTQYF	TGTGCCAGCAGCTTCCTAAAACAGACAGCAGATACGCAGTATTTT	few	-	TRBV7-6	TRBJ2-3
CAWSVRQGGGYTF	TGTGCCTGGAGTGTACGGCAGGGGGGCGGCTACACCTTC	few	TRBD1	TRBV30	TRBJ1-2
CASRLGQGNQPQHF	TGTGCCAGCCGACTTGGACAGGGAAATCAGCCCCAGCATTTT	once	TRBD1	TRBV2	TRBJ1-5
CASSHPSGGTYYEQYF	TGCGCCAGCAGCCACCCTAGCGGGGGGACTTACTACGAGCAGTACTTC	-	TRBD2	TRBV4-1	TRBJ2-7
CASSSPGQGPGYTF	TGTGCCAGCAGCTCGCCGGGACAGGGGCCTGGCTACACCTTC	-	TRBD1	TRBV5-4	TRBJ1-2
CATSGGGSNQPQHF	TGTGCCACCAGTGGCGGGGGGAGCAATCAGCCCCAGCATTTT	-	-	TRBV24-1	TRBJ1-5
CATSRDLNTEAFF	TGTGCCACCAGCAGAGATCTGAACACTGAAGCTTTCTTT	-	-	TRBV15	TRBJ1-1
CASSRTGMGGTDTQYF	TGTGCCAGCAGCCGAACAGGGATGGGAGGCACAGATACGCAGTATTTT	-	-	TRBV11-2	TRBJ2-3
CASSVQPSYEQYF	TGCGCCAGCAGTGTGCAACCAAGCTACGAGCAGTACTTC	-	-	TRBV10-1	TRBJ2-7
CASSLTGLVGANVLTF	TGCGCCAGCAGCTTGACGGGGCTCGTGGGGGCCAACGTCCTGACTTTC	-	-	TRBV5-1	TRBJ2-6
CASSSLTGSGNTIYF	TGTGCCAGCAGCTCCCTGACAGGCTCTGGAAACACCATATATTTT	-	-	TRBV7-8	TRBJ1-3
CASSQTTEAFF	TGTGCCAGCAGCCAGACCACTGAAGCTTTCTTT	-	-	TRBV11-2	TRBJ1-1
CASSQGDRGTDTQYF	TGTGCCAGCAGCCAAGGGGACAGGGGGACAGATACGCAGTATTTT	-	TRBD1	TRBV3-1/TRBV3-2	TRBJ2-3
CASSTLAGNEQFF	TGCGCCAGCAGCACCCTAGCGGGGAATGAGCAGTTCTTC	-	TRBD2	TRBV5-1	TRBJ2-1
CASSEGTDIYGYTF	TGTGCCAGCAGTGAGGGGACCGACATATATGGCTACACCTTC	-	-	TRBV6-1	TRBJ1-2
CASSLAQDPYGYTF	TGTGCCAGCAGCTTAGCCCAGGATCCCTATGGCTACACCTTC	once	-	TRBV7-8	TRBJ1-2
CASSSGWGGINEKLFF	TGCGCCAGCAGCTCGGGTTGGGGTGGAATAAATGAAAAACTGTTTTTT	-	-	TRBV5-1	TRBJ1-4
CASSLLSGGNEQFF	TGTGCCAGCAGCCTCTTGTCGGGGGGGAATGAGCAGTTCTTC	few	TRBD2	TRBV3-1/TRBV3-2	TRBJ2-1
CASSLLSSRNEQFF	TGTGCCAGCAGCTTACTCTCATCGAGGAATGAGCAGTTCTTC	-	-	TRBV7-2	TRBJ2-1
CASSLGSGTGSYNSPLHF	TGTGCCAGCAGTTTAGGGTCCGGGACGGGCTCCTATAATTCACCCCTCCACTTT	-	-	TRBV28	TRBJ1-6
CASSPLGLAGGRNEQYF	TGTGCCAGCTCACCATTGGGACTAGCGGGGGGGCGGAACGAGCAGTACTTC	-	TRBD2	TRBV18	TRBJ2-7
CASRTQPGQGASPLHF	TGTGCCAGCAGGACACAGCCGGGACAGGGGGCCTCACCCCTCCACTTT	-	TRBD1	TRBV4-2	TRBJ1-6
CASSRPKQEEQFF	TGTGCCAGCAGCCGGCCTAAACAGGAAGAGCAGTTCTTC	-	-	TRBV7-2	TRBJ2-1
CASSLAGTSGGNEQFF	TGCGCCAGCAGCCTTGCCGGGACTAGCGGGGGAAATGAGCAGTTCTTC	-	TRBD2	TRBV4-1	TRBJ2-1
CASSERGQETQYF	TGTGCCAGCAGTGAGAGGGGGCAAGAGACCCAGTACTTC	-	-	TRBV25-1	TRBJ2-5
CASSLGSGGTDTQYF	TGTGCCAGCAGCTTAGGGTCCGGGGGCACAGATACGCAGTATTTT	-	-	TRBV5-4	TRBJ2-3
CASSITRAGYGYTF	TGTGCCAGTAGTATTACACGGGCAGGCTATGGCTACACCTTC	-	-	TRBV19	TRBJ1-2
CSASNRMNTEAFF	TGCAGTGCTAGTAACCGCATGAACACTGAAGCTTTCTTT	-	-	TRBV20-1	TRBJ1-1
CASSPGLAGYNEQFF	TGTGCCAGCAGCCCGGGACTAGCGGGGTACAATGAGCAGTTCTTC	medium-sized	TRBD2	TRBV5-5	TRBJ2-1
CASSSGTGNYEQYF	TGTGCCAGCAGCTCGGGGACAGGTAACTACGAGCAGTACTTC	-	TRBD1	TRBV5-6	TRBJ2-7
CASSRAADYGYTF	TGTGCCAGTAGTCGGGCAGCGGACTATGGCTACACCTTC	-	-	TRBV19	TRBJ1-2
CASSIDGLGGETQYF	TGTGCCAGTAGTATAGACGGATTAGGGGGAGAGACCCAGTACTTC	-	-	TRBV19	TRBJ2-5
CASSRTVLPSSGNTIYF	TGTGCCAGCAGCCGAACGGTCCTCCCGAGCTCTGGAAACACCATATATTTT	-	-	TRBV14	TRBJ1-3
CAISGGGAWDTQYF	TGTGCCATATCTGGCGGGGGGGCTTGGGATACGCAGTATTTT	-	TRBD2	TRBV10-3	TRBJ2-3
CASSIGTGSEAFF	TGCGCCAGCAGCATCGGGACAGGGTCTGAAGCTTTCTTT	few	TRBD1	TRBV5-1	TRBJ1-1
CASSKQGSEAFF	TGTGCCAGTAGTAAACAGGGTTCAGAAGCTTTCTTT	-	-	TRBV19	TRBJ1-1
CASSYGLDLAGDGYTF	TGCGCCAGCAGCTACGGCCTGGATCTTGCAGGGGATGGCTACACCTTC	-	-	TRBV5-1	TRBJ1-2
CASSVGRADTEAFF	TGTGCCAGCAGCGTAGGCAGGGCGGACACTGAAGCTTTCTTT	-	-	TRBV9	TRBJ1-1
CASSLAGGSNEQFF	TGTGCCAGCAGTCTAGCGGGGGGTTCCAATGAGCAGTTCTTC	-	TRBD2	TRBV6-4	TRBJ2-1
CASSPRSGLTTGELFF	TGTGCCAGCTCACCACGGTCAGGGCTGACCACCGGGGAGCTGTTTTTT	-	-	TRBV18	TRBJ2-2
CASSQSTGLGNQPQHF	TGTGCCAGCAGCCAATCGACAGGGTTAGGCAATCAGCCCCAGCATTTT	-	TRBD1	TRBV4-2	TRBJ1-5